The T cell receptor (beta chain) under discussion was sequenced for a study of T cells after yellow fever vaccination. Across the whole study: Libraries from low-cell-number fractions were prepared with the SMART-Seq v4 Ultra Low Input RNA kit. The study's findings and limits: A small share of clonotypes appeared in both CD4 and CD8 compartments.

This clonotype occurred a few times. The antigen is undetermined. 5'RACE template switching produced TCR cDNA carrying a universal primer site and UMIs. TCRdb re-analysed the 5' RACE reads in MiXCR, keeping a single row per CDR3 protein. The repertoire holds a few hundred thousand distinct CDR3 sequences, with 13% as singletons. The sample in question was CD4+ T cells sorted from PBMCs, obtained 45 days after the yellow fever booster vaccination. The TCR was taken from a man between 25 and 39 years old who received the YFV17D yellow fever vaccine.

The DNA of the CDR3 is TGCGCCAGCAGCTCTACGACTCATGCGCAGTACTTC. It is translated as CASSSTTHAQYF. The chain links TRBV5-1 to TRBJ2-7; D gene uncertain. Looked up from germline, CDR1 is SGHRS and CDR2 is YFSETQ. Trimming cost V 3 bases and J 9 bases, with 13 bases left between them. This CDR3 region has 12 residues. Full variable domain (outside the CDR3, taken from reference TRBV5-1 and TRBJ2-7): KAGVTQTPRYLIKTRGQQVTLSCSPISGHRSVSWYQQTPGQGLQFLFEYFSETQRNKGNFPGRFSGRQFSNSRSEMNVSTLELGDSALYLCASSSTTHAQYFGPGTRLTVT.